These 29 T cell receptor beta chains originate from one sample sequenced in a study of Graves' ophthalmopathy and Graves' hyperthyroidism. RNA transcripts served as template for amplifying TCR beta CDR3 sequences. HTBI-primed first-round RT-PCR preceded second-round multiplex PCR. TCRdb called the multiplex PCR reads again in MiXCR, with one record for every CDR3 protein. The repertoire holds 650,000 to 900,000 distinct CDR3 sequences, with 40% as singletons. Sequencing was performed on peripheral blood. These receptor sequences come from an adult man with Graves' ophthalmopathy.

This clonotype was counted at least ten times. DNA of the CDR3: TGTGCCAGCAGTAGGGACGTGGGTGAAGCTTTCTTT. This translates into CASSRDVGEAFF. The V call is TRBV2, the J call TRBJ1-1; D is perhaps TRBD1 (5 bases). In germline, CDR1 is SNHLY, CDR2 FYNNEI. V was trimmed by 5 bases and J by 7 bases, leaving 11 bases between them. This CDR3 has 12 amino acids. Variable domain in full (rest from reference TRBV2 and TRBJ1-1): EPEVTQTPSHQVTQMGQEVILRCVPISNHLYFYWYRQILGQKVEFLVSFYNNEISEKSEIFDDQFSVERPDGSNFTLKIRSTKLEDSAMYFCASSRDVGEAFFGQGTRLTVV.

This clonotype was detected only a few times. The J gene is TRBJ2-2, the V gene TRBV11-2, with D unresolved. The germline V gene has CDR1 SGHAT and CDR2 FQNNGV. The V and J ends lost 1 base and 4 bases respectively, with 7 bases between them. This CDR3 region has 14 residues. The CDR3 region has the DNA TGTGCCAGCAGCTTAGGCCGGCGCACCGGGGAGCTGTTTTTT. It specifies CASSLGRRTGELFF.

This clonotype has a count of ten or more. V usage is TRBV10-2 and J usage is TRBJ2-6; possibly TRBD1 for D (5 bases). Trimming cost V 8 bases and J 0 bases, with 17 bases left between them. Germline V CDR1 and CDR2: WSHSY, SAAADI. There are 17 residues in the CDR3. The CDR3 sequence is CASGNRFFSSGANVLTF. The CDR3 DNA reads TGCGCCAGCGGGAACAGGTTCTTTAGCTCTGGGGCCAACGTCCTGACTTTC.

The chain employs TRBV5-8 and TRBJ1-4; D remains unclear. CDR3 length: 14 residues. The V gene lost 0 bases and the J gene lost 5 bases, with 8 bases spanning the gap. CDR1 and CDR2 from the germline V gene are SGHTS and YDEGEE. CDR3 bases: TGTGCCAGCAGCTTGGCCGGTCAGAATGAAAAACTGTTTTTT. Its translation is CASSLAGQNEKLFF.

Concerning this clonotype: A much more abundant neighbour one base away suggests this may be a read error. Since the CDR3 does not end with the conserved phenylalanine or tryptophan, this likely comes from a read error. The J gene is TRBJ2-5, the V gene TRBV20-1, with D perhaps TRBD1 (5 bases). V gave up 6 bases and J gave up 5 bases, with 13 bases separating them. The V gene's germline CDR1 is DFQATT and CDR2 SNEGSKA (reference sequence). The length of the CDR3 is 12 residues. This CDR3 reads CSATRVSETQYL. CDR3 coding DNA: TGCAGTGCGACCAGGGTTAGTGAGACCCAGTACCTC.

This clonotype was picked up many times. The CDR3 DNA reads as TGTGCCACCCAGGGGACTGCAACTAATGAAAAACTGTTTTTT. Residues: CATQGTATNEKLFF. V is TRBV10-3 and J is TRBJ1-4; maybe TRBD1 (6 bases). Germline CDR1 ENHRY, CDR2 SYGVKD. The V and J ends lost 10 bases and 0 bases respectively, with 12 bases between them. The CDR3 is 14 amino acids.

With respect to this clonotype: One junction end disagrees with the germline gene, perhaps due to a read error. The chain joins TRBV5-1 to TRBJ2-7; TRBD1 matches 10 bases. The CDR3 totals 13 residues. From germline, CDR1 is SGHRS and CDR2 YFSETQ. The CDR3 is CASGDRGRNVQCF. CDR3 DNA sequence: TGCGCCAGCGGAGACAGGGGGCGGAATGTGCAGTGCTTC.

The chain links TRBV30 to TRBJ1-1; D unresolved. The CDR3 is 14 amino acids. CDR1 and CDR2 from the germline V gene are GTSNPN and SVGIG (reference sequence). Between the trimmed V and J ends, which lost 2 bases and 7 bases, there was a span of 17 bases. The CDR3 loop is CAWSKTRLALEAFF. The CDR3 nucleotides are TGTGCCTGGAGTAAAACCAGGCTAGCACTTGAAGCTTTCTTT.

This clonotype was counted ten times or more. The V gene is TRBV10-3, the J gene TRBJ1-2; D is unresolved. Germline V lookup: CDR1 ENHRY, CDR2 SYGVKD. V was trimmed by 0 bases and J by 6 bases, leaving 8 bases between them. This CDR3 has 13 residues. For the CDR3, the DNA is TGTGCCATCAGTGAGTCGGATAGGAATGGCTACACCTTC. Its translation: CAISESDRNGYTF.

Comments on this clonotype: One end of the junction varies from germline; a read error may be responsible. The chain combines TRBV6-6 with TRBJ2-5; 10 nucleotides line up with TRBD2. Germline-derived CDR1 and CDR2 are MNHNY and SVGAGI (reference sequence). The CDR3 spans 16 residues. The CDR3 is CASSLVLAGTQETQYF. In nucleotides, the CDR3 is TGCGCCAGCAGCTTGGTACTAGCGGGGACGCAAGAGACCCAGTACTTC.

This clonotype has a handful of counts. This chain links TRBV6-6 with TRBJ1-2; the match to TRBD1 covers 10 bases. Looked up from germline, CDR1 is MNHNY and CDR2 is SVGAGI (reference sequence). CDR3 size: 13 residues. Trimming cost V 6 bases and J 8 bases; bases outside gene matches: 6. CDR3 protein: CASSPTGGEGYTF. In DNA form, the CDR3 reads TGTGCCAGCAGCCCGACAGGGGGCGAGGGCTACACCTTC.

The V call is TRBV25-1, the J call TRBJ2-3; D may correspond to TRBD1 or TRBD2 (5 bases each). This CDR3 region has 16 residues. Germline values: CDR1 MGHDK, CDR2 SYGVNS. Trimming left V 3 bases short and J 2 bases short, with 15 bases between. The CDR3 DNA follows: TGTGCCAGCAGTGATAGTGCCGGGACGTACACAGATACGCAGTATTTT. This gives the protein CASSDSAGTYTDTQYF.

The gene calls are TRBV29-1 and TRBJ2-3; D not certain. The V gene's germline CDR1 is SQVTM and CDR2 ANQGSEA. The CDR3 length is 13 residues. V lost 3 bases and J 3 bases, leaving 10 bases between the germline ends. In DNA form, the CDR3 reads TGCAGCGTTGATAGTCAGGTGACAGATACGCAGTATTTT. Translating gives CSVDSQVTDTQYF.

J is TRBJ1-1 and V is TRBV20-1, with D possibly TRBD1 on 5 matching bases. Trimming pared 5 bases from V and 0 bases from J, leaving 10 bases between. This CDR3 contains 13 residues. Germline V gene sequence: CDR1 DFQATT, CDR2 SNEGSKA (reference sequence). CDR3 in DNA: TGCAGTGCTTATGACAGCATGAACACTGAAGCTTTCTTT. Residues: CSAYDSMNTEAFF.

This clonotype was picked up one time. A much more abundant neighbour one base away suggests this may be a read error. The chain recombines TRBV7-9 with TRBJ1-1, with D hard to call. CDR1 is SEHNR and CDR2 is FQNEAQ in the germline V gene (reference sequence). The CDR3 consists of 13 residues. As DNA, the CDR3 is TGTGCCAGCAACTTAGATCGGGCAGTTGAAGCTTTCTTT. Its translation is CASNLDRAVEAFF.

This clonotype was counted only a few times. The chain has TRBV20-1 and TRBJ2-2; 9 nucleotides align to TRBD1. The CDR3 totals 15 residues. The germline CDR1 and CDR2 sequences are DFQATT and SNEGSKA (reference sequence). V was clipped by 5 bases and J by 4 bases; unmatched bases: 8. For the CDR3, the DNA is TGCAGTGCTGCGGACAGGGGAAGCCTCACCGGGGAGCTGTTTTTT. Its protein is CSAADRGSLTGELFF.

This CDR3 is CATSITGANSPLHF. The CDR3 coding sequence is TGTGCCACCAGCATAACAGGGGCAAATTCACCCCTCCACTTT. The chain is built from TRBV15 and TRBJ1-6, with TRBD1 matching over 7 bases. Germline V gene sequence: CDR1 LNHNV, CDR2 YYDKDF (reference sequence). J lost 7 bases, V lost 4 bases, and 4 bases had no gene match. The CDR3 spans 14 residues.

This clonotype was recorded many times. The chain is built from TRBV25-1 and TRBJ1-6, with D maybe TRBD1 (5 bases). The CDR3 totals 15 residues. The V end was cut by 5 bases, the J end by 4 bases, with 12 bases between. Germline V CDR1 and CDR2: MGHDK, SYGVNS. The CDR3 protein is CASSTTDEYNSPLHF. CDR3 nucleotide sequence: TGTGCCAGCAGTACGACAGACGAATATAATTCACCCCTCCACTTT.

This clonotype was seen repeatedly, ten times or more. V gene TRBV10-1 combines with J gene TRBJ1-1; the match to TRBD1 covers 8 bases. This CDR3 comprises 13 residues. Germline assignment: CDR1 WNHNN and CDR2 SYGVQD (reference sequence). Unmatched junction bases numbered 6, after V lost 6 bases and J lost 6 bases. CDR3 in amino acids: CASRDRDLSEAFF. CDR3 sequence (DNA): TGCGCCAGCAGGGACAGGGATCTGTCTGAAGCTTTCTTT.

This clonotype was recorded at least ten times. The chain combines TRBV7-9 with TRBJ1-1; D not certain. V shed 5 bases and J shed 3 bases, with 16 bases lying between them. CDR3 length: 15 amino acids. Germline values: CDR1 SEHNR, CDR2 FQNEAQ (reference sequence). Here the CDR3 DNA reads TGTGCCAGCAGCCTGACCGGGGTCGGGGACACTGAAGCTTTCTTT. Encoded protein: CASSLTGVGDTEAFF.

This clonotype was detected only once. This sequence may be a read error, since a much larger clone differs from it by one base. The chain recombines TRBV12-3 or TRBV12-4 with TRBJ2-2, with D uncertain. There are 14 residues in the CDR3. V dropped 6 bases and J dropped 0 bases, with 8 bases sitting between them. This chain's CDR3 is CASRTSPNTGELFF. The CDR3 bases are TGTGCCAGCAGGACAAGCCCGAACACCGGGGAGCTGTTTTTT.

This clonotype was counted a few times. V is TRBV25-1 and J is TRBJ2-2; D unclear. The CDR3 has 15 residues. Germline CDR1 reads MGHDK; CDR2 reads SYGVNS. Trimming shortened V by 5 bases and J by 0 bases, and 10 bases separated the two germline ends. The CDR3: CASSYSGPNTGELFF. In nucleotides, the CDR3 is TGTGCCAGCAGTTACTCGGGTCCGAACACCGGGGAGCTGTTTTTT.

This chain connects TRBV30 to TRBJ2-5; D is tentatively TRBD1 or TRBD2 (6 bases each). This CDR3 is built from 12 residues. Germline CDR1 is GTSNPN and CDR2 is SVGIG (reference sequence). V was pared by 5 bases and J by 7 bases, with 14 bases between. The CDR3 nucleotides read TGTGCCTGGCAAAGGGGGGAACGGACCCAGTACTTC. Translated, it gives CAWQRGERTQYF.

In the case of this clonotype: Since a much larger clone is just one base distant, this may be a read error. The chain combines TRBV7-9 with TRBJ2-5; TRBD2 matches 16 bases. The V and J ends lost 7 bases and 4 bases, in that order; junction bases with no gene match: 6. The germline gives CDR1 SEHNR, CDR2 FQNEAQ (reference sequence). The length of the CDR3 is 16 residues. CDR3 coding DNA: TGTGCCAGCAACTCGGGACTAGCGGGAGGGGGAGAGACCCAGTACTTC. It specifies CASNSGLAGGGETQYF.

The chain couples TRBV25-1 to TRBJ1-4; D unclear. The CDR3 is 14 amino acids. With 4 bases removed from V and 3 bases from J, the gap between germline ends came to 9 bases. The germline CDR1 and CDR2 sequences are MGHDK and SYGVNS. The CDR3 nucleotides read TGTGCCAGCAGTGCCCCAGGCCCTAATGAAAAACTGTTTTTT. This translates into CASSAPGPNEKLFF. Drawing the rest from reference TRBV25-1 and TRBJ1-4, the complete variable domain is EADIYQTPRYLVIGTGKKITLECSQTMGHDKMYWYQQDPGMELHLIHYSYGVNSTEKGDLSSESTVSRIRTEHFPLTLESARPSHTSQYLCASSAPGPNEKLFFGSGTQLSVL.

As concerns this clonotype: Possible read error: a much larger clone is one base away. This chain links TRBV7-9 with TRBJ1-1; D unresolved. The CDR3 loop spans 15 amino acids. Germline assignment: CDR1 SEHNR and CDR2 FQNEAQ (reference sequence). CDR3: CASSLIATLNTGAFF. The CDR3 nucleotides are TGTGCCAGCAGCCTAATAGCTACACTGAACACTGGAGCTTTCTTT.

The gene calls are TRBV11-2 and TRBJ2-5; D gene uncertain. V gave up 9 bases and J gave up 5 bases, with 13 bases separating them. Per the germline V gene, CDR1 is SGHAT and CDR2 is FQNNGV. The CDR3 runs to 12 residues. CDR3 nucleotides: TGTGCCAGGAGCCTCCTAGGGGAGACCCAGTACTTC. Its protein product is CARSLLGETQYF.

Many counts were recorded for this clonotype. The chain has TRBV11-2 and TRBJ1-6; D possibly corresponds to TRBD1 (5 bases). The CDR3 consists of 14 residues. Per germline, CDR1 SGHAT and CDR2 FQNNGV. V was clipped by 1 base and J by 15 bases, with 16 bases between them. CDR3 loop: CASSLVLGEHLLHF. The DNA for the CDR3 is TGTGCCAGCAGCTTAGTGCTGGGGGAGCATCTCCTCCACTTT.

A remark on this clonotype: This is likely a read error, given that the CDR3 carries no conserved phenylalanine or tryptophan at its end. CDR3 nucleotide sequence: TGCAGTGCTCTGACAGGGGGACGATATGGCTACACCCTC. Translating it yields CSALTGGRYGYTL. The chain is built from TRBV20-1 and TRBJ1-2, with 9 bases that match TRBD1. This CDR3 has 13 residues. CDR1 DFQATT and CDR2 SNEGSKA come from the germline V gene (reference sequence). The V segment lost 5 bases and the J segment 5 bases; nucleotides outside the gene matches: 6.